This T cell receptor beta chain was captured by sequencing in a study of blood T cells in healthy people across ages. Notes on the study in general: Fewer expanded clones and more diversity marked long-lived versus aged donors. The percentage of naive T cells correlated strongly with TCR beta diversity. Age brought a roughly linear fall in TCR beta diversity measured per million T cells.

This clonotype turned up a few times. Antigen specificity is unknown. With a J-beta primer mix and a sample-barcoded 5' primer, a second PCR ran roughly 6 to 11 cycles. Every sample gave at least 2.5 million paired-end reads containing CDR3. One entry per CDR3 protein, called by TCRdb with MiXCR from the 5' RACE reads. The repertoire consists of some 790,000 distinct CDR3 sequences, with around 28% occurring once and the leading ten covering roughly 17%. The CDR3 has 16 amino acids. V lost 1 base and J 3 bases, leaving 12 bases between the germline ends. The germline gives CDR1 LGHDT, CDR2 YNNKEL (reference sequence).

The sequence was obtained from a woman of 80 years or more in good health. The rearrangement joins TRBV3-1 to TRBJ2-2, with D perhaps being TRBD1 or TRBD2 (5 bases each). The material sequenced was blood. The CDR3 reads CASSQGGTRHTGELFF. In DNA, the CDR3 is TGTGCCAGCAGCCAAGGGGGGACGCGACACACCGGGGAGCTGTTTTTT.